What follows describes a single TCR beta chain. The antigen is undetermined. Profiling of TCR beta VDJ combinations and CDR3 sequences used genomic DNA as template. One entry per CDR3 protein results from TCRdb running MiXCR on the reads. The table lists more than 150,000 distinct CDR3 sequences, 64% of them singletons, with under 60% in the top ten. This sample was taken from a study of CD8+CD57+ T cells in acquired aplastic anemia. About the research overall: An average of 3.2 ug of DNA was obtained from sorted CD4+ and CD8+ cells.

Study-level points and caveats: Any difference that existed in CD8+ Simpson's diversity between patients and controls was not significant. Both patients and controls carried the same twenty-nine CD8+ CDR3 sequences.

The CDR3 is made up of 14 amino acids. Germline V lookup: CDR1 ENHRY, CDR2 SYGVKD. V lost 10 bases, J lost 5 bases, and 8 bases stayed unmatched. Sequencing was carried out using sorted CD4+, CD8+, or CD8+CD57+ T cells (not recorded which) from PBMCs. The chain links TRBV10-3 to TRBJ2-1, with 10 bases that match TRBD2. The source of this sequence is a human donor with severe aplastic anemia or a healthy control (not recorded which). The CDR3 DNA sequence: TGTGCCACCCGACCGACTAGCGGGCACAATGAGCAGTTCTTC. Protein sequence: CATRPTSGHNEQFF.